This entry lists 32 T cell receptor beta chains sequenced from one sample in a study of shared clonotypes between healthy human individuals. In the naive CD8 group, cells lacked CD45RO and were positively selected for CCR7, so terminally differentiated effector memory CD45RA+ cells were left out. Sequencing was performed with immunoSEQ multiplex PCR; in TCRdb, only in-frame clones are kept and a portion is missing. This table holds about 1,900,000 clones, roughly 94% found once. The material sequenced was naive CD8+ T cells sorted from blood. These receptors originate from a man younger than 35 in good health.

The rearrangement links TRBV28 to TRBJ1-1; 8 nucleotides align to TRBD1. The germline V gene encodes CDR1 MDHEN and CDR2 SYDVKM. This CDR3 spans 17 amino acids. V was clipped by 3 bases and J by 2 bases; unmatched bases: 11. DNA for the CDR3: TGTGCCAGCAGTTTTCCGGACAGGGTAGAACCAAACACTGAAGCTTTCTTT. Protein product: CASSFPDRVEPNTEAFF.

V and J are TRBV4-1 and TRBJ2-7; D is perhaps TRBD2 (6 bases). The germline CDR1 and CDR2 sequences are MGHRA and YSYEKL. The CDR3 is 14 amino acids. Deletions cut 1 base from V and 4 bases from J, with 11 bases between. The chain's CDR3 is CASSQGPGGYEQYF. DNA for the CDR3: TGCGCCAGCAGCCAAGGACCTGGAGGGTACGAGCAGTACTTC.

The chain has TRBV7-8 and TRBJ2-2; possibly TRBD1 for D (6 bases). Between the trimmed V and J ends, which lost 5 bases and 1 base, there was a span of 17 bases. The CDR3 spans 17 residues. CDR1 and CDR2 from the germline V gene are SGHVS and FQNEAQ. The CDR3 protein is CASSLRQAGLNTGELFF. CDR3 DNA: TGTGCCAGCAGCCTAAGACAGGCGGGCCTGAACACCGGGGAGCTGTTTTTT.

A word on this clone: At the DNA level, this CDR3 is encoded by other sequences in the same sample as well. The chain employs TRBV6-1 and TRBJ2-7; D is possibly TRBD1 (5 bases). Trimming stripped 3 bases from V and 2 bases from J, with 11 bases between. CDR3 length: 14 residues. Germline loops: CDR1 MNHNS, CDR2 SASEGT. The CDR3 sequence is CASSEGPGTYEQYF. As DNA, the CDR3 is TGTGCCAGCAGTGAGGGGCCAGGAACCTACGAGCAGTACTTC.

This chain links TRBV4-1 with TRBJ2-7; 9 nucleotides line up with TRBD1. This CDR3 has 15 amino acids. Germline V gene sequence: CDR1 MGHRA, CDR2 YSYEKL. V trimming: 3 bases; J trimming: 5 bases; junction bases outside the gene matches: 8. The CDR3 loop is CASSQMGQGGDEQYF. The CDR3 DNA is TGCGCCAGCAGCCAGATGGGACAGGGAGGCGACGAGCAGTACTTC.

The chain uses TRBV5-4 and TRBJ1-2, with 8 bases matching TRBD1. Trimming cost V 4 bases and J 4 bases; bases outside gene matches: 12. Germline CDR1 reads SGHNT; CDR2 reads YYREEE (reference sequence). The CDR3 covers 16 residues. CDR3 coding DNA: TGTGCCAGCAGCGCGACAGGGGAAGTTCTCATCTATGGCTACACCTTC. Translated: CASSATGEVLIYGYTF.

This chain links TRBV15 with TRBJ2-1; D remains unclear. Germline assignment: CDR1 LNHNV and CDR2 YYDKDF (reference sequence). This CDR3 comprises 15 residues. With 1 base removed from V and 10 bases from J, the gap between germline ends came to 17 bases. The CDR3 sequence: CATSRGASSTEEQFF. The CDR3 DNA reads as TGTGCCACCAGCAGAGGGGCTAGTTCGACTGAGGAGCAGTTCTTC.

This clone came up a few times. This chain uses TRBV29-1 with TRBJ1-1; TRBD1 matches 8 bases. Germline trimming cut 5 bases from V and 4 bases from J; bases unmatched to any gene: 3. The germline gives CDR1 SQVTM, CDR2 ANQGSEA. The CDR3 contains 12 residues. CDR3 nucleotides: TGCAGCGTTCAAACAGGGGGCACTGAAGCTTTCTTT. It is translated as CSVQTGGTEAFF.

This clone showed up just once. CDR3: CASSLTRTTSTDTQYF. CDR3 bases: TGTGCCAGCAGTTTAACGCGAACGACTAGCACAGATACGCAGTATTTT. The chain carries TRBV28 and TRBJ2-3; D remains ambiguous. Germline V gives CDR1 MDHEN, CDR2 SYDVKM. The V end was cut by 2 bases, the J end by 0 bases, with 12 bases between. The CDR3 runs 16 residues.

In its sample, this clone was seen once. This chain connects TRBV7-9 to TRBJ2-5, with 8 bases lining up with TRBD1. Germline loops: CDR1 SEHNR, CDR2 FQNEAQ (reference sequence). Unmatched junction bases numbered 8, after V lost 0 bases and J lost 5 bases. The CDR3 is 16 amino acids. CDR3 protein: CASSLAAGGSRETQYF. The CDR3 DNA reads as TGTGCCAGCAGCTTAGCCGCAGGGGGCTCGCGGGAGACCCAGTACTTC.

The DNA of the CDR3 is TGTGCCTGGAGTGTGTGGGAACTAGAGACCCAGTACTTC. Residues: CAWSVWELETQYF. The V gene is TRBV30, the J gene TRBJ2-5; no firm D call. The ends were cut back, 0 bases at V and 4 bases at J, with 9 bases in the middle. Germline lookup yields CDR1 GTSNPN and CDR2 SVGIG (reference sequence). The CDR3 totals 13 residues.

The chain couples TRBV13 to TRBJ2-7; 10 bases are a match to TRBD1. CDR1 and CDR2 from the germline V gene are PRHDT and FYEKMQ (reference sequence). With 4 bases clipped from V and 3 bases from J, the junction kept 12 bases outside the gene matches. This CDR3 is built from 17 residues. CDR3 region: CASSSGTGDAGGYEQYF. The CDR3 DNA sequence: TGTGCCAGCAGCTCCGGGACAGGGGACGCTGGGGGCTACGAGCAGTACTTC.

The chain has TRBV13 and TRBJ1-1; TRBD1 aligns across 9 bases. Losses at the gene ends were 5 bases for V and 8 bases for J; bases not matched to a gene: 12. The CDR3 is made up of 15 amino acids. Germline CDR1 and CDR2: PRHDT and FYEKMQ (reference sequence). The CDR3 nucleotides are TGTGCCAGCAGCGAGGGACAGGGTTCCTTCGCGGAAGCTTTCTTT. This encodes CASSEGQGSFAEAFF.

The V gene is TRBV27, the J gene TRBJ1-2, with 7 bases lining up with TRBD1. J lost 6 bases, V lost 0 bases, and 13 bases had no gene match. This CDR3 is built from 17 residues. Looked up from germline, CDR1 is MNHEY and CDR2 is SMNVEV (reference sequence). The CDR3 here is CASSLSVWTGESDGYTF. The CDR3 region has the DNA TGTGCCAGCAGTTTATCGGTTTGGACAGGAGAGTCCGATGGCTACACCTTC.

The V gene is TRBV27, the J gene TRBJ2-7, with 9 bases that match TRBD1. V gave up 6 bases and J gave up 0 bases; unmatched junction bases: 3. Per germline, CDR1 MNHEY and CDR2 SMNVEV (reference sequence). The CDR3 sequence is 14 residues long. For the CDR3, the DNA is TGTGCCAGCAGACAGGGACAGGGCTCCTACGAGCAGTACTTC. This encodes CASRQGQGSYEQYF.

As to this clone: This same CDR3 is encoded by further DNA sequences in the sample. This chain joins TRBV4-1 and TRBJ2-7, with D possibly matching TRBD1 (6 bases). V shed 2 bases and J shed 2 bases, with 10 bases lying between them. This CDR3 has 14 amino acids. Germline assignment: CDR1 MGHRA and CDR2 YSYEKL. The CDR3 coding sequence is TGCGCCAGCAGCCAAACGCAGGGGACCTACGAGCAGTACTTC. Translation: CASSQTQGTYEQYF.

The chain uses TRBV6-5 and TRBJ1-2; D is ambiguous. CDR3 length: 13 amino acids. V dropped 2 bases and J dropped 5 bases, with 9 bases sitting between them. The germline gives CDR1 MNHEY, CDR2 SVGAGI. CDR3 sequence: CASSYAASYGYTF. The CDR3 coding sequence is TGTGCCAGCAGTTACGCGGCATCATATGGCTACACCTTC.

As concerns this clone: Other DNA sequences in the same sample also yield this CDR3. The chain employs TRBV10-3 and TRBJ2-5; D remains unclear. CDR1 and CDR2 (germline): ENHRY, SYGVKD. Trimming cost V 3 bases and J 5 bases, with 7 bases left between them. The CDR3 runs to 12 residues. CDR3 in amino acids: CAISELGETQYF. CDR3 coding DNA: TGTGCCATCAGTGAATTGGGTGAGACCCAGTACTTC.

This chain joins TRBV4-1 and TRBJ2-7; TRBD1 is a possible D gene (5 bases). The V gene's germline CDR1 is MGHRA and CDR2 YSYEKL. V lost 1 base, J lost 5 bases, and 9 bases lay in between. The CDR3 runs to 13 residues. CDR3 bases: TGCGCCAGCAGCCAAGTGTCACAGGACGAGCAGTACTTC. Translating it yields CASSQVSQDEQYF.

The chain combines TRBV5-6 with TRBJ2-3; 8 nucleotides match TRBD1. Trimming took 4 bases from V and 6 from J; bases not matched to a gene: 7. CDR1 is SGHDT and CDR2 is YYEEEE in the germline V gene. This CDR3 has 14 amino acids. This CDR3 reads CASSPTGGLDTQYF. The DNA for the CDR3 is TGTGCCAGCAGCCCCACAGGGGGGTTGGATACGCAGTATTTT.

The chain combines TRBV11-1 with TRBJ2-1; D not certain. The V and J ends lost 5 bases and 7 bases respectively, with 9 bases between them. Germline CDR1 and CDR2: SGHAT and FQDESV (reference sequence). This CDR3 is built from 12 residues. DNA of the CDR3: TGTGCCAGCAGCGTAGACACGAATGAGCAGTTCTTC. Encoded protein: CASSVDTNEQFF.

This sequence joins TRBV19 and TRBJ2-7, with D perhaps TRBD1 (5 bases). Trimming stripped 7 bases from V and 2 bases from J, with 12 bases between. The CDR3 contains 13 residues. Germline CDR1 is LNHDA and CDR2 is SQIVND (reference sequence). The CDR3 loop is CASNQAGPYEQYF. The CDR3 DNA is TGTGCCAGTAATCAGGCAGGGCCCTACGAGCAGTACTTC.

The chain combines TRBV9 with TRBJ1-1; a possible D gene is TRBD1 (6 bases). From germline, CDR1 is SGDLS and CDR2 YYNGEE. V dropped 0 bases and J dropped 5 bases, with 14 bases sitting between them. This CDR3 is 15 amino acids long. For the CDR3, the DNA is TGTGCCAGCAGCGTAGGGCCCAGTAGGGGGACTGAAGCTTTCTTT. This codes for CASSVGPSRGTEAFF.

The V and J genes are TRBV5-6 and TRBJ2-5; 14 nucleotides line up with TRBD2. Germline V CDR1 and CDR2: SGHDT, YYEEEE. V trimming: 4 bases; J trimming: 5 bases; junction bases outside the gene matches: 7. The CDR3 has 16 amino acids. In DNA form, the CDR3 reads TGTGCCAGCAGCGCGGGACTAGCGGGAGCGTATGAGACCCAGTACTTC. Translated, it gives CASSAGLAGAYETQYF.

CDR3 loop: CAISDTGGKDTIYF. The CDR3 nucleotides are TGTGCCATCAGTGACACAGGGGGCAAAGACACCATATATTTT. This sequence joins TRBV10-3 and TRBJ1-3; TRBD1 matches 9 bases. The V gene end was trimmed by 3 bases and the J gene end by 8 bases; junction bases not matched to a gene: 5. Germline CDR1 and CDR2: ENHRY and SYGVKD. The CDR3 has 14 residues.

The sample holds one count of this clone. The same CDR3 also results from other DNA sequences found in this sample. The rearrangement links TRBV19 to TRBJ2-3; TRBD2 is a possible D gene (5 bases). The V and J ends lost 3 bases and 6 bases respectively, with 10 bases between them. This CDR3 spans 13 amino acids. Germline V lookup: CDR1 LNHDA, CDR2 SQIVND (reference sequence). DNA for the CDR3: TGTGCCAGTAGTATTCTTTCGGGGGATACGCAGTATTTT. Amino acids: CASSILSGDTQYF.

A few counts support this clone. The V call is TRBV5-1, the J call TRBJ1-2; D is possibly TRBD1 (6 bases). Trimming removed 0 bases at V and 7 bases at J, with 7 bases between. The CDR3 length is 12 residues. CDR1 SGHRS and CDR2 YFSETQ come from the germline V gene. CDR3 amino acids: CASSLGQVGYTF. The CDR3 nucleotides are TGCGCCAGCAGCTTGGGACAGGTTGGCTACACCTTC.

The genes are TRBV4-1 and TRBJ2-1; no reliable D call. Germline V gene lookup returns CDR1 MGHRA and CDR2 YSYEKL. The CDR3 is 13 residues long. V was cut by 0 bases and J by 5 bases, with 5 bases left in between. The CDR3 nucleotides read TGCGCCAGCAGCCAAGATGGGCACAATGAGCAGTTCTTC. This translates into CASSQDGHNEQFF.

Worth noting for this clone: Within the sample, other DNA sequences also encode this same CDR3. The V and J genes are TRBV27 and TRBJ2-7; 8 bases map to TRBD1. CDR3 length equals 14 residues. In germline, CDR1 is MNHEY, CDR2 SMNVEV (reference sequence). V lost 6 bases, J lost 4 bases, and 8 bases stayed unmatched. The DNA for the CDR3 is TGTGCCAGCAGCCTGGACAGGGTATCGTACGAGCAGTACTTC. Translation gives CASSLDRVSYEQYF.

The chain carries TRBV18 and TRBJ1-5; a possible D gene is TRBD1 (6 bases). CDR3 length equals 13 residues. The V gene's germline CDR1 is KGHSH and CDR2 LQKENI. V lost 6 bases, J lost 10 bases, and 16 bases lay in between. CDR3 in amino acids: CASSDSGSRPQHF. As DNA, the CDR3 is TGTGCCAGCTCGGACAGCGGCAGCCGCCCCCAGCATTTT.

This clone was seen once. The CDR3 DNA reads as TGTGCCACCAGCAGAGATGGCTTCACAGATACGCAGTATTTT. Its protein is CATSRDGFTDTQYF. The V call is TRBV15, the J call TRBJ2-3, with D hard to call. The V end lost 0 bases, the J end lost 2 bases, and 6 bases lay between the germline ends. Germline V lookup: CDR1 LNHNV, CDR2 YYDKDF (reference sequence). The CDR3 is 14 residues long.

The chain recombines TRBV19 with TRBJ1-1; D gene unclear. V lost 4 bases and J lost 8, with 20 bases in between. This CDR3 contains 15 residues. The V gene's germline CDR1 is LNHDA and CDR2 SQIVND (reference sequence). The CDR3 nucleotides read TGTGCCAGTAGTAGGCCGGATAGGGCGGCGCTGGAAGCTTTCTTT. It yields the protein CASSRPDRAALEAFF. The complete variable domain, with remaining parts taken from reference TRBV19 and TRBJ1-1, reads DGGITQSPKYLFRKEGQNVTLSCEQNLNHDAMYWYRQDPGQGLRLIYYSQIVNDFQKGDIAEGYSVSREKKESFPLTVTSAQKNPTAFYLCASSRPDRAALEAFFGQGTRLTVV.